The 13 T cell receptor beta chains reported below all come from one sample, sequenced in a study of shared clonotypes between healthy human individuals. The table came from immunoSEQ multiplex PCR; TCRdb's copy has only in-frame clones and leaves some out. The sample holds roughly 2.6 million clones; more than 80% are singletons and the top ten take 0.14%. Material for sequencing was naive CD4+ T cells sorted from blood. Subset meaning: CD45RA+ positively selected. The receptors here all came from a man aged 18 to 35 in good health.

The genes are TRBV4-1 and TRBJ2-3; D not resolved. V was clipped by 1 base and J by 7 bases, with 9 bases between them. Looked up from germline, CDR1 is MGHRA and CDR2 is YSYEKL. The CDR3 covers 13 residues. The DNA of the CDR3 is TGCGCCAGCAGCCAAGTTATCTCCCATACGCAGTATTTT. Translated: CASSQVISHTQYF.

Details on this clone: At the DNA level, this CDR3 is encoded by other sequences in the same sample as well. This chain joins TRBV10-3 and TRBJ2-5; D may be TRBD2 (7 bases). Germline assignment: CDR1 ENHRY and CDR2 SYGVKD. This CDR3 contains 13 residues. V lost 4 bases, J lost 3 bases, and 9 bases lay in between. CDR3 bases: TGTGCCATCAGTGGAGGGGGGGAAGAGACCCAGTACTTC. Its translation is CAISGGGEETQYF.

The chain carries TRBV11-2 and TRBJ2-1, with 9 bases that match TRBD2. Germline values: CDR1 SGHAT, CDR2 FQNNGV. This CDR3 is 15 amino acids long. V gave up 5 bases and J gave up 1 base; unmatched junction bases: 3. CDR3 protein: CASSVGLASYNEQFF. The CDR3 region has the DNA TGTGCCAGCAGCGTTGGACTAGCGTCCTACAATGAGCAGTTCTTC. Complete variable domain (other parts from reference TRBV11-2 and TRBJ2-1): EAGVAQSPRYKIIEKRQSVAFWCNPISGHATLYWYQQILGQGPKLLIQFQNNGVVDDSQLPKDRFSAERLKGVDSTLKIQPAKLEDSAVYLCASSVGLASYNEQFFGPGTRLTVL.

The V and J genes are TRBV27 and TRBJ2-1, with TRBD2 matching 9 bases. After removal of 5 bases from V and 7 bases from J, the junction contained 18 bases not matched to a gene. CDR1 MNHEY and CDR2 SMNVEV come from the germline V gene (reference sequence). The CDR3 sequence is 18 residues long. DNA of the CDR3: TGTGCCAGCAGTCCGCGCGCCATACTAGCGGGTTTAAAGAATGAGCAGTTCTTC. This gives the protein CASSPRAILAGLKNEQFF.

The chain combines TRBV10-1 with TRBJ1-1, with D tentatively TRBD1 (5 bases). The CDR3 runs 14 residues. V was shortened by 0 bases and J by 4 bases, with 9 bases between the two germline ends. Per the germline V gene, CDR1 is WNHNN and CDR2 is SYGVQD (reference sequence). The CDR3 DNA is TGCGCCAGCAGTGAGTCGGGGGTGGCCACTGAAGCTTTCTTT. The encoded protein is CASSESGVATEAFF.

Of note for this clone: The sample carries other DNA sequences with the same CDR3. Written as DNA, the CDR3 is TGTGCCAGCAGCTCCGGCGGGTCTAGCACAGATACGCAGTATTTT. Its protein is CASSSGGSSTDTQYF. The chain links TRBV5-4 to TRBJ2-3; tentatively, D is TRBD2 (5 bases). V was trimmed by 3 bases and J by 0 bases, leaving 11 bases between them. CDR1 is SGHNT and CDR2 is YYREEE in the germline V gene (reference sequence). The CDR3 extends over 15 amino acids.

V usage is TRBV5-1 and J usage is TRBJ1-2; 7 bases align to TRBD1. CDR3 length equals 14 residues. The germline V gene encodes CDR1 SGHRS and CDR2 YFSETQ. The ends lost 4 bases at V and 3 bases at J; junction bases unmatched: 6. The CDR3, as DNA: TGCGCCAGCAGCCCAACAGGGGTCGACTATGGCTACACCTTC. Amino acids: CASSPTGVDYGYTF.

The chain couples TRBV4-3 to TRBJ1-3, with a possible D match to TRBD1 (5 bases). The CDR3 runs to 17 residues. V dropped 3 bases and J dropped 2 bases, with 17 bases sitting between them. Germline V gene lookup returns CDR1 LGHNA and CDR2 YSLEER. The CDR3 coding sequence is TGCGCCAGCAGCCAGGAAGTCGCGGGGACTCCTGGAAACACCATATATTTT. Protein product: CASSQEVAGTPGNTIYF.

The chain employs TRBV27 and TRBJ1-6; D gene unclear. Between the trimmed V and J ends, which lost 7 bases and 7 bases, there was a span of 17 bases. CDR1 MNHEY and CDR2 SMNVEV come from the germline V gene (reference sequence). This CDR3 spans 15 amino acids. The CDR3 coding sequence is TGTGCCAGCACCCCGGGTCCAGGTGGCAATTCACCCCTCCACTTT. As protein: CASTPGPGGNSPLHF.

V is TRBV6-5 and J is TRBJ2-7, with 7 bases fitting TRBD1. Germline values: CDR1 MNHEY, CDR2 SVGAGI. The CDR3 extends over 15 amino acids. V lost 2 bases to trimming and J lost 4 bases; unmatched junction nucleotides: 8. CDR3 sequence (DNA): TGTGCCAGCAGTTACGCCGGGACAGCTACTTACGAGCAGTACTTC. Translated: CASSYAGTATYEQYF.

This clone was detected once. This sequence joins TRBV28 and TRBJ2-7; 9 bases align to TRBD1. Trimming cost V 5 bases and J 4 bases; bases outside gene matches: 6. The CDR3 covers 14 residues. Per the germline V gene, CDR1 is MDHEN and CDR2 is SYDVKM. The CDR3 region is CASSKQGAQYEQYF. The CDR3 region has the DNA TGTGCCAGCAGTAAACAGGGGGCGCAATACGAGCAGTACTTC.

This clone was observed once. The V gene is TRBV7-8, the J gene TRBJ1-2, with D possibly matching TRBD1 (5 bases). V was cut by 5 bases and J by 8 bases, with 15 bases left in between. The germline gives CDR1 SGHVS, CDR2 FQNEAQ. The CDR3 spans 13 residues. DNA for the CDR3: TGTGCCAGCAGCATTACAGGAAGAGAGGGCTACACCTTC. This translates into CASSITGREGYTF. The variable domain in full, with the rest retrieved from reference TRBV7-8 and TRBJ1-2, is GAGVSQSPRYKVAKRGQDVALRCDPISGHVSLFWYQQALGQGPEFLTYFQNEAQLDKSGLPSDRFFAERPEGSVSTLKIQRTQQEDSAVYLCASSITGREGYTFGSGTRLTVV.

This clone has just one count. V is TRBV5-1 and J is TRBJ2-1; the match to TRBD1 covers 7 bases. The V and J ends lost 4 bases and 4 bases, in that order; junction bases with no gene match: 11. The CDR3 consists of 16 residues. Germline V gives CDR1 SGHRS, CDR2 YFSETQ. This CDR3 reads CASSPPRQGPYNEQFF. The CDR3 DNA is TGCGCCAGCAGCCCGCCGAGACAGGGCCCTTACAATGAGCAGTTCTTC. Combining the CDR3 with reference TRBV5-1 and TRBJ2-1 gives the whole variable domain KAGVTQTPRYLIKTRGQQVTLSCSPISGHRSVSWYQQTPGQGLQFLFEYFSETQRNKGNFPGRFSGRQFSNSRSEMNVSTLELGDSALYLCASSPPRQGPYNEQFFGPGTRLTVL.